Shown below are 10 T cell receptor beta chains from a single sample sequenced in a study of CD8 T cells in Susac syndrome. RNA, at about 0.5 to 1 ug, was reverse transcribed with random hexamers. TCRdb fed the immunoSEQ multiplex PCR reads into MiXCR, producing one record per CDR3 protein. The table shows more than 150,000 distinct CDR3 sequences, with 85% to 95% occurring only once. Sequencing was done on a sample of CD4+ T cells from PBMCs. The source of these receptors is a human donor with Susac syndrome.

The gene calls are TRBV4-2 and TRBJ2-5; perhaps D is TRBD1 or TRBD2 (6 bases each). CDR1 and CDR2 (germline): LGHNA, YNFKEQ. The V gene lost 2 bases and the J gene lost 0 bases, with 10 bases spanning the gap. The CDR3 has 15 residues. CDR3 sequence reads: CASSQLGGHQETQYF. The DNA for the CDR3 is TGTGCCAGCAGCCAACTCGGGGGCCACCAAGAGACCCAGTACTTC.

The chain is built from TRBV19 and TRBJ2-3; TRBD2 matches 14 bases. The CDR3 is 16 amino acids. V gave up 5 bases and J gave up 6 bases; unmatched junction bases: 7. Germline CDR1 is LNHDA and CDR2 is SQIVND (reference sequence). In DNA, the CDR3 is TGTGCCAGTAGTTTGGGACTAGCGGGGGATGGGGATACGCAGTATTTT. This sequence encodes CASSLGLAGDGDTQYF.

Here the CDR3 DNA reads TGTGCCAGCAGCTTCCCCCGGGGCGGGGAGCTGTTTTTT. Translation: CASSFPRGGELFF. The chain is built from TRBV5-4 and TRBJ2-2; D possibly corresponds to TRBD2 (5 bases). V was shortened by 2 bases and J by 7 bases, with 9 bases between the two germline ends. The CDR3 loop spans 13 amino acids. The germline V gene encodes CDR1 SGHNT and CDR2 YYREEE (reference sequence). Using reference TRBV5-4 and TRBJ2-2 for the parts outside the CDR3, the full variable domain is ETGVTQSPTHLIKTRGQQVTLRCSSQSGHNTVSWYQQALGQGPQFIFQYYREEENGRGNFPPRFSGLQFPNYSSELNVNALELDDSALYLCASSFPRGGELFFGEGSRLTVL.

The CDR3 is CASRGGMNEKLFF. The CDR3 DNA is TGTGCCAGCCGAGGAGGAATGAATGAAAAACTGTTTTTT. The V and J genes are TRBV19 and TRBJ1-4; D not certain. Germline assignment: CDR1 LNHDA and CDR2 SQIVND (reference sequence). Trimming pared 9 bases from V and 5 bases from J, leaving 13 bases between. The CDR3 totals 13 residues.

The chain recombines TRBV20-1 with TRBJ1-1; 8 bases fit TRBD1. The CDR3 length is 13 residues. V shed 5 bases, J shed 1 base, and the junction held 3 bases outside the gene matches. Germline CDR1 reads DFQATT; CDR2 reads SNEGSKA (reference sequence). In nucleotides, the CDR3 is TGCAGTGCTGAACAGGGGGGGAACACTGAAGCTTTCTTT. This gives the protein CSAEQGGNTEAFF.

J is TRBJ2-7 and V is TRBV3-1; unclear D gene. CDR3 length: 19 residues. Trimming took off 0 bases at V and 0 bases at J, with 21 bases between the two ends. CDR1 and CDR2 from the germline V gene are LGHDT and YNNKEL (reference sequence). CDR3 coding DNA: TGTGCCAGCAGCCAAGACGGAACCATATTAGACCCAGACTCCTACGAGCAGTACTTC. Translating it yields CASSQDGTILDPDSYEQYF.

The chain combines TRBV20-1 with TRBJ2-5; TRBD2 matches 10 bases. The germline gives CDR1 DFQATT, CDR2 SNEGSKA (reference sequence). The V segment lost 0 bases and the J segment 5 bases; nucleotides outside the gene matches: 6. The CDR3 runs to 15 residues. The CDR3: CSARDAAGGMETQYF. As DNA, the CDR3 is TGCAGTGCTAGAGATGCAGCGGGGGGGATGGAGACCCAGTACTTC.

This clonotype was recorded a few times. V and J are TRBV5-4 and TRBJ1-1; D unresolved. Trimming pared 4 bases from V and 1 base from J, leaving 8 bases between. CDR3 size: 13 residues. Germline V gene data show CDR1 as SGHNT and CDR2 as YYREEE (reference sequence). The DNA of the CDR3 is TGTGCCAGCAGCCTTCCAGGGAACACTGAAGCTTTCTTT. This sequence encodes CASSLPGNTEAFF.

The chain has TRBV28 and TRBJ1-3, with D uncertain. CDR3 length: 14 residues. Per germline, CDR1 MDHEN and CDR2 SYDVKM. Trimming removed 6 bases at V and 2 bases at J, with 11 bases between. In DNA, the CDR3 is TGTGCCAGCAGCCCTCAGGTGGCTGGAAACACCATATATTTT. This sequence encodes CASSPQVAGNTIYF.

The V gene is TRBV12-3 or TRBV12-4, the J gene TRBJ2-5; 7 bases are shared with TRBD2. The CDR3 spans 14 residues. V shed 5 bases, J shed 4 bases, and the junction held 7 bases outside the gene matches. The CDR3 sequence is CASSTAGRGETQYF. In nucleotides, the CDR3 is TGTGCCAGCAGTACGGCGGGGAGGGGAGAGACCCAGTACTTC.